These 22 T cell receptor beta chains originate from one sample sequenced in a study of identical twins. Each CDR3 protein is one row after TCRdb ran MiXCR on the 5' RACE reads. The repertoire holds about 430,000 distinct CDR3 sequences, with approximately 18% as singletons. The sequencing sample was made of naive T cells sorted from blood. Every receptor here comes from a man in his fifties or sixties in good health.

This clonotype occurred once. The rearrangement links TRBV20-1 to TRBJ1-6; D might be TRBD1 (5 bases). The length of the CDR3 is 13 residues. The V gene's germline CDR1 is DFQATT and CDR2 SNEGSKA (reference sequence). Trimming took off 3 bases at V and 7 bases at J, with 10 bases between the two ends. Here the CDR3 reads CSASAGGNSPLHF. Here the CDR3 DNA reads TGCAGTGCTAGTGCGGGGGGAAATTCACCCCTCCACTTT.

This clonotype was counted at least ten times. The CDR3 coding sequence is TGCAGTGCTTCCCAAACGTATAATTCACCCCTCCACTTT. Protein product: CSASQTYNSPLHF. The chain uses TRBV20-1 and TRBJ1-6; no definite D call. Germline assignment: CDR1 DFQATT and CDR2 SNEGSKA (reference sequence). Trimming cost V 5 bases and J 4 bases, with 9 bases left between them. CDR3 length: 13 residues.

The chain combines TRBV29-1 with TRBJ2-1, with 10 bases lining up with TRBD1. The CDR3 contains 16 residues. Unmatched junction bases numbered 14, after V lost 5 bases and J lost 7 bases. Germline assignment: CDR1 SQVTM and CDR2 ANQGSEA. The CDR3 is CSVLPSKGQGWNEQFF. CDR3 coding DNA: TGCAGCGTTCTACCCTCGAAGGGACAGGGGTGGAATGAGCAGTTCTTC.

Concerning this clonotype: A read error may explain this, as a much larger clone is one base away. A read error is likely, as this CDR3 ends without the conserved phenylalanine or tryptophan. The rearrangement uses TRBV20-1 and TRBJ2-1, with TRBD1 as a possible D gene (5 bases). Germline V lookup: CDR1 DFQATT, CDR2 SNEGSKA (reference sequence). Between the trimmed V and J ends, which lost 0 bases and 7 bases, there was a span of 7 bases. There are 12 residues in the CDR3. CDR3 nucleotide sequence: TGCAGTGCTAGAGAAGGGGAAAATGAGCAGTTCCTC. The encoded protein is CSAREGENEQFL.

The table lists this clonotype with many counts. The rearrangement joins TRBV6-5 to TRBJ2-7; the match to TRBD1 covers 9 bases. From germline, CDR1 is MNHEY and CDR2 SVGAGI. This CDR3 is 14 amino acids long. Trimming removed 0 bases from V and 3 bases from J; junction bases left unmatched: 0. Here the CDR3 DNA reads TGTGCCAGCAGTTACTCGGGACAGGGCTACGAGCAGTACTTC. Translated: CASSYSGQGYEQYF.

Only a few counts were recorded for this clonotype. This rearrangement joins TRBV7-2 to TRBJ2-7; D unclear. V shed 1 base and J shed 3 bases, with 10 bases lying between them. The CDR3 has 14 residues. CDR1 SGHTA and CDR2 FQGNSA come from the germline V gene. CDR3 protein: CASSLEMTYYEQYF. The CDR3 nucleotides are TGTGCCAGCAGCTTAGAAATGACTTACTACGAGCAGTACTTC.

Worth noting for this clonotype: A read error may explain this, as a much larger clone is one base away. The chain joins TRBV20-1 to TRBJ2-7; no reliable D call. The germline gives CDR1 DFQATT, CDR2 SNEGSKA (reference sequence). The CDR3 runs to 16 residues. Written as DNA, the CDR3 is TGCAGTGCTAGAGCAACATTAAACAGTATGTCCTACGAGCAGTGCTTC. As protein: CSARATLNSMSYEQCF.

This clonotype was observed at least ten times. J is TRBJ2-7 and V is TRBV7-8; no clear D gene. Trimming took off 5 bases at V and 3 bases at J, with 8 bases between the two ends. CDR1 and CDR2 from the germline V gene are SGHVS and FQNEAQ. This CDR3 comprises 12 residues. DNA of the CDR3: TGTGCCAGCAGCCGACTCAGCTACGAGCAGTACTTC. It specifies CASSRLSYEQYF.

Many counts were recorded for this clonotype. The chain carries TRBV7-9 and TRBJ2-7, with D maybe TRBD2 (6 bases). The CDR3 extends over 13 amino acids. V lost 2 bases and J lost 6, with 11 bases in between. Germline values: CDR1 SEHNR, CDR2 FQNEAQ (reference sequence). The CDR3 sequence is CASSLSGFAEQYF. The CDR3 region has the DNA TGTGCCAGCAGCTTAAGCGGGTTCGCCGAGCAGTACTTC.

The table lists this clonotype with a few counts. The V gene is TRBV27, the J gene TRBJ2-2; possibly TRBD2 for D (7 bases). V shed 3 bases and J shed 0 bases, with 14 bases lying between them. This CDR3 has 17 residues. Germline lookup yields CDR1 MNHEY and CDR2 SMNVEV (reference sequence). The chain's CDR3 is CASSFIAGAPNTGELFF. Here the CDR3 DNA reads TGTGCCAGCAGTTTTATCGCGGGGGCCCCGAACACCGGGGAGCTGTTTTTT.

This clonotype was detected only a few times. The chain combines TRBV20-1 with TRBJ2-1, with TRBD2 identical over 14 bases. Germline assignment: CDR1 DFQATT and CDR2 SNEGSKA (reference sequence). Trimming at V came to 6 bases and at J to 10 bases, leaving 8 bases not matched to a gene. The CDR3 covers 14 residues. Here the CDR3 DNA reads TGCAGTGCCACGACTAGCGGGAGGGTAGGAGAGCAGTTCTTC. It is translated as CSATTSGRVGEQFF.

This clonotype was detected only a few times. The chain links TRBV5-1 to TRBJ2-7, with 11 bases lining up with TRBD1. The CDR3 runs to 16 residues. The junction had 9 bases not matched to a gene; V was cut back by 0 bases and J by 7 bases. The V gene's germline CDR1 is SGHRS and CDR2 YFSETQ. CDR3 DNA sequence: TGCGCCAGCAGCTTGGTGTGGACAGGGGGCGATTTTGAGCAGTACTTC. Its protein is CASSLVWTGGDFEQYF. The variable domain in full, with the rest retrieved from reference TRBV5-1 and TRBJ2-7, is KAGVTQTPRYLIKTRGQQVTLSCSPISGHRSVSWYQQTPGQGLQFLFEYFSETQRNKGNFPGRFSGRQFSNSRSEMNVSTLELGDSALYLCASSLVWTGGDFEQYFGPGTRLTVT.

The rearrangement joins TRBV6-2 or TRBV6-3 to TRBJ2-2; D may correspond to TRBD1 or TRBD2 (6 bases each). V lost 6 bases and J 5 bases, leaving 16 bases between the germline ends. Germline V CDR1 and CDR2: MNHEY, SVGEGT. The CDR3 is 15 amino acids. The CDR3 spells CASSLTRRGTGELFF. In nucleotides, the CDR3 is TGTGCCAGCAGCCTGACTAGGAGGGGGACCGGGGAGCTGTTTTTT.

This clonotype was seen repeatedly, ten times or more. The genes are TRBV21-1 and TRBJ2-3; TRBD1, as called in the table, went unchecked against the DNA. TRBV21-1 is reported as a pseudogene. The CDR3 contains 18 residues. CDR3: CASSKEHRGGLPTDTQYF. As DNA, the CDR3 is TGTGCCAGCAGCAAAGAGCACAGGGGGGGACTCCCTACAGATACGCAGTATTTT.

The CDR3 bases are TGCGCCAGCAGACGACTAGCGGGGGGTGCGGTTGATACGCAGTATTTT. Amino acids: CASRRLAGGAVDTQYF. V and J are TRBV5-1 and TRBJ2-3, with 13 positions matching TRBD2. This CDR3 has 16 amino acids. Germline V gene data show CDR1 as SGHRS and CDR2 as YFSETQ. The J segment lost 6 bases and the V segment lost 5 bases, leaving 9 bases of the junction unmatched.

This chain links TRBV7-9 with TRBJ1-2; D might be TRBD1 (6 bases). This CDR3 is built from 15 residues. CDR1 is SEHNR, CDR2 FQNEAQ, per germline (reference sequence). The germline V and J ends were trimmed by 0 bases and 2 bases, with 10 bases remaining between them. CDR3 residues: CASSLAQGGNYGYTF. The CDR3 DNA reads TGTGCCAGCAGCTTAGCGCAAGGGGGGAACTATGGCTACACCTTC.

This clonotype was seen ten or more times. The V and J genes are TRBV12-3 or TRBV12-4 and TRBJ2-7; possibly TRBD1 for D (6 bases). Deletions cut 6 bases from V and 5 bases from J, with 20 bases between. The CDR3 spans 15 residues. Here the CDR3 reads CASSPDRLTGDEQYF. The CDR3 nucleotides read TGTGCCAGCAGCCCAGACAGGTTAACGGGCGACGAGCAGTACTTC.

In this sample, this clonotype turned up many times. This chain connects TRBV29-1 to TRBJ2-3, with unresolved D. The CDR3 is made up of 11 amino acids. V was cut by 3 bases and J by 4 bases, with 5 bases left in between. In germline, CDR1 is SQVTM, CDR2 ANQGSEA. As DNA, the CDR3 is TGCAGCGTTGATCTGTCAGATACGCAGTATTTT. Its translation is CSVDLSDTQYF.

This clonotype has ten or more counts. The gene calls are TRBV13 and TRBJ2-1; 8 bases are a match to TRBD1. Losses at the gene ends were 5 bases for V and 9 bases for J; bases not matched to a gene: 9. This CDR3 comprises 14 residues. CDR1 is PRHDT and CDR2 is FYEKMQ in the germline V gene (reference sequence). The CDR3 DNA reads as TGTGCCAGCAGCCGTACCAGGGGGCGCGGTGAGCAGTTCTTC. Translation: CASSRTRGRGEQFF.

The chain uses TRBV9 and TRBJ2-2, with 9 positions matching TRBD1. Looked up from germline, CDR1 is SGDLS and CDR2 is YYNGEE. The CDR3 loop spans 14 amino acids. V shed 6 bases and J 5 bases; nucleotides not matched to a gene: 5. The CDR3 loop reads CASTRDRGTGELFF. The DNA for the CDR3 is TGTGCCAGCACTCGAGACAGGGGGACCGGGGAGCTGTTTTTT.

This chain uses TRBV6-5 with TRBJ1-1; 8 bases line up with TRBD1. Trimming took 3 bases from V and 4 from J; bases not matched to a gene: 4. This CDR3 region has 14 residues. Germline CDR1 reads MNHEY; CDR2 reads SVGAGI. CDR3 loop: CASSYQGATTEAFF. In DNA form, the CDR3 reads TGTGCCAGCAGTTATCAGGGGGCGACCACTGAAGCTTTCTTT.

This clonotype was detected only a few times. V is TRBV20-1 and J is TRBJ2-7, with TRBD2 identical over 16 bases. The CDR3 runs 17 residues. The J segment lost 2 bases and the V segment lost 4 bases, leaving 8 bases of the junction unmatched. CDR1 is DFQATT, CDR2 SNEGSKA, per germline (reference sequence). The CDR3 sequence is CSATSGTSGGAAYEQYF. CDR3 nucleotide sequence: TGCAGTGCTACTTCCGGGACTAGCGGGGGGGCCGCCTACGAGCAGTACTTC.